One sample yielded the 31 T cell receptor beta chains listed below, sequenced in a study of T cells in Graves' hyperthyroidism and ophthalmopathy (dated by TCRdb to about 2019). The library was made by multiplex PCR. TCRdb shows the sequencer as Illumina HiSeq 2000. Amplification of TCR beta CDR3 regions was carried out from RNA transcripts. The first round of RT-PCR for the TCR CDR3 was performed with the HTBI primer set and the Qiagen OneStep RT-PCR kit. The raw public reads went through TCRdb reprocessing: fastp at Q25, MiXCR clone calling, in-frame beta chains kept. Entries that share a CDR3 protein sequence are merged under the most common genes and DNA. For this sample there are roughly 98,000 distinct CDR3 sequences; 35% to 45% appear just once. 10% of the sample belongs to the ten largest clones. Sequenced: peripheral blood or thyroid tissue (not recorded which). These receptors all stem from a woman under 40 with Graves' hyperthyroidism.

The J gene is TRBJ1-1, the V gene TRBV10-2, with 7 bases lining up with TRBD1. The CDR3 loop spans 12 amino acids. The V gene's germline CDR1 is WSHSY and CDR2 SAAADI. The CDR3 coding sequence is TGCGCGATACAGGGGTTGGACACCGGAGCTTTCTTT. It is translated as CAIQGLDTGAFF.

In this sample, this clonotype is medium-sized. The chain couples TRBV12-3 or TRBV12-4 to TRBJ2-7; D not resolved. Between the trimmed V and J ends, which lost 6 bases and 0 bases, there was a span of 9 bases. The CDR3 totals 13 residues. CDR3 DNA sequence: TGTGCCAGCAGCCCCGAGCTCTCCTACGAGCAGTACTTC. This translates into CASSPELSYEQYF.

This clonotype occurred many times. Here the CDR3 reads CASTPGSTGELFF. CDR3 nucleotides: TGCGCCAGCACCCCGGGGTCCACCGGGGAGCTGTTTTTT. This sequence joins TRBV5-1 and TRBJ2-2; TRBD2 is a possible D gene (5 bases). Looked up from germline, CDR1 is SGHRS and CDR2 is YFSETQ. This CDR3 contains 13 residues. The V end lost 6 bases, the J end lost 4 bases, and 10 bases lay between the germline ends. The whole variable domain, filled in from reference TRBV5-1 and TRBJ2-2, reads KAGVTQTPRYLIKTRGQQVTLSCSPISGHRSVSWYQQTPGQGLQFLFEYFSETQRNKGNFPGRFSGRQFSNSRSEMNVSTLELGDSALYLCASTPGSTGELFFGEGSRLTVL.

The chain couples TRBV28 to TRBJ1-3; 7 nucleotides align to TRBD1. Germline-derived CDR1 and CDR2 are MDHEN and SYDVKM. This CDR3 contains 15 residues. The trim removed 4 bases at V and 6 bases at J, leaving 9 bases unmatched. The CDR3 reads CASSSTTTGINTIYF. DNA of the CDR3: TGTGCCAGCAGTTCAACTACGACAGGGATAAACACCATATATTTT.

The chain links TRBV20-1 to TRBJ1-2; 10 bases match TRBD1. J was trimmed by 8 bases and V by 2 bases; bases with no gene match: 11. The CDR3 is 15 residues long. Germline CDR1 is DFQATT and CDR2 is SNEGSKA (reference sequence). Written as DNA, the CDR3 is TGCAGTGCTAGACCCGGACAGGGGGGCGCAGGCGGCTACACCTTC. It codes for CSARPGQGGAGGYTF.

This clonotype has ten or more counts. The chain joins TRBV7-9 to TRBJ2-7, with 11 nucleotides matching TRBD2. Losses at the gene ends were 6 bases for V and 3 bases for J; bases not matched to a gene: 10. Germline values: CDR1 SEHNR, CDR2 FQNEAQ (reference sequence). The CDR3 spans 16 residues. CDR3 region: CASSILSGRAVYEQYF. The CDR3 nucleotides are TGTGCCAGCAGTATACTTAGCGGGAGGGCCGTCTACGAGCAGTACTTC.

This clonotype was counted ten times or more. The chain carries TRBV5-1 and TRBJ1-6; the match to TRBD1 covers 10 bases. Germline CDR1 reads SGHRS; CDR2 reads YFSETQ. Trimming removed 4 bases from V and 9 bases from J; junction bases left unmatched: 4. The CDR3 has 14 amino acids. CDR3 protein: CASSLGQGSSPLHF. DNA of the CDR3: TGCGCCAGCAGCCTGGGACAGGGGAGTTCACCCCTCCACTTT.

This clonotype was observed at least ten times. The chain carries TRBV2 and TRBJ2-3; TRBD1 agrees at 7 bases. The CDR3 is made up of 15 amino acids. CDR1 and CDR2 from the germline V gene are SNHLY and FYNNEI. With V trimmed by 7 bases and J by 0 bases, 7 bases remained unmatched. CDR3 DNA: TGTGCCAGCACCTCGGGACAGATGAGCACAGATACGCAGTATTTT. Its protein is CASTSGQMSTDTQYF.

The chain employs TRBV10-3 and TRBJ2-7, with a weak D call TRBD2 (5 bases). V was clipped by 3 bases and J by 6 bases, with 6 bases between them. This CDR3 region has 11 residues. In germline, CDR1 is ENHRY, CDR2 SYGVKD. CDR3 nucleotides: TGTGCCATCAGTGATGGACTCGAGCAGTACTTC. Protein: CAISDGLEQYF.

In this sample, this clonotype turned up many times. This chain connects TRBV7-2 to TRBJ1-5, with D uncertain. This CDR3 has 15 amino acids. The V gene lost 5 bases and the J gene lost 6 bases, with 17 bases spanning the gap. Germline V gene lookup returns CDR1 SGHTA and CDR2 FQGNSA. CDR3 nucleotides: TGTGCCAGCAGCCCCTCATCCTGGGTCGGTCAGCCCCAGCATTTT. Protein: CASSPSSWVGQPQHF.

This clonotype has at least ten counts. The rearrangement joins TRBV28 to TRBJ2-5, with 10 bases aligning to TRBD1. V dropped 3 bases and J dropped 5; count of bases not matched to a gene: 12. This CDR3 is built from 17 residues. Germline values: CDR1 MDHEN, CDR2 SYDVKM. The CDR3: CASSFYAGTGAGETQYF. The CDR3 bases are TGTGCCAGCAGTTTCTACGCCGGGACAGGGGCAGGCGAGACCCAGTACTTC.

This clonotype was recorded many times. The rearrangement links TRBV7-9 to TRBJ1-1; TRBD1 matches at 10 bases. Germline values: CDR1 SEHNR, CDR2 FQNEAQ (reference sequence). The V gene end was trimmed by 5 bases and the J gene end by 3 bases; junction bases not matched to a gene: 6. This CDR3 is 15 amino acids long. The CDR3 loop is CASSTRTGGDTEAFF. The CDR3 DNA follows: TGTGCCAGCAGCACCCGGACAGGGGGGGACACTGAAGCTTTCTTT.

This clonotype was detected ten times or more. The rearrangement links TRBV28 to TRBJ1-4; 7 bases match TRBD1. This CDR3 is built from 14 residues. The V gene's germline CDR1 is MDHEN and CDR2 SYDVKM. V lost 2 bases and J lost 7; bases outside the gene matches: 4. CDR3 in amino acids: CASSLHGTAEKLFF. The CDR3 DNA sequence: TGTGCCAGCAGTTTACACGGGACAGCTGAAAAACTGTTTTTT.

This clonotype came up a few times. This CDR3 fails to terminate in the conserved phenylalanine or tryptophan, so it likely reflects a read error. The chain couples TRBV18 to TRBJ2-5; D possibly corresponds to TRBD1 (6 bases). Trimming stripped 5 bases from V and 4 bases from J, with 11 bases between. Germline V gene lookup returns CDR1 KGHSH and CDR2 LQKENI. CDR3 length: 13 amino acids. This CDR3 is CASSTGLLETQYS. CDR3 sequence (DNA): TGTGCCAGCTCAACAGGGTTGCTAGAGACCCAGTACTCC.

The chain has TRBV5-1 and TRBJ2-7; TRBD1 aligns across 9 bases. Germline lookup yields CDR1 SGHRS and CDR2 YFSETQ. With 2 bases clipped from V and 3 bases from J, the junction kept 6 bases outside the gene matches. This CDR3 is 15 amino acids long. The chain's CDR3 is CASSFGTGWHYEQYF. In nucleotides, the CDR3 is TGCGCCAGCAGCTTCGGGACAGGGTGGCACTACGAGCAGTACTTC.

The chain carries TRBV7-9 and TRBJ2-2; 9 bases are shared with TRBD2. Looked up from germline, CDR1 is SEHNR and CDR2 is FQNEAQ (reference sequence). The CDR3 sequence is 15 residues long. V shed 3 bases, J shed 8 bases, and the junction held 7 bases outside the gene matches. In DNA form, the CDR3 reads TGTGCCAGCAGCTTTACTGGCGGGAGGGCTGGGGAGCTGTTTTTT. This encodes CASSFTGGRAGELFF.

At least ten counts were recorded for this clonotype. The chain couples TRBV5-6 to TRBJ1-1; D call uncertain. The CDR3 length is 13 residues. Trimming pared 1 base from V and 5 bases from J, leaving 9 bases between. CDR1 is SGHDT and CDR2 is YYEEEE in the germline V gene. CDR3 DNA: TGTGCCAGCAGCTTGCCGGGAATGACTGAAGCTTTCTTT. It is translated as CASSLPGMTEAFF.

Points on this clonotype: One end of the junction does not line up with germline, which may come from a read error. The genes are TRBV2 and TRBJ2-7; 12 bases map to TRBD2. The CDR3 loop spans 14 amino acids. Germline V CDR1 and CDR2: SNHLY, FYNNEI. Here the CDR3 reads CASTPSGRAFEQHF. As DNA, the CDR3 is TGTGCCAGCACCCCTAGCGGGAGGGCCTTCGAGCAGCACTTC.

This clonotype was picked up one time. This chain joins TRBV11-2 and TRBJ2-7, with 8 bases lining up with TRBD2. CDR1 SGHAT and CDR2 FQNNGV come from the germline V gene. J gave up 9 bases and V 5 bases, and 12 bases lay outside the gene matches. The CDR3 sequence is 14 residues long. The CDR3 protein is CASSKDSGRDGQYF. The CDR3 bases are TGTGCCAGCAGCAAAGACAGCGGGAGAGACGGGCAGTACTTC. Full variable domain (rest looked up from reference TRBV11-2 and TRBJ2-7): EAGVAQSPRYKIIEKRQSVAFWCNPISGHATLYWYQQILGQGPKLLIQFQNNGVVDDSQLPKDRFSAERLKGVDSTLKIQPAKLEDSAVYLCASSKDSGRDGQYFGPGTRLTVT.

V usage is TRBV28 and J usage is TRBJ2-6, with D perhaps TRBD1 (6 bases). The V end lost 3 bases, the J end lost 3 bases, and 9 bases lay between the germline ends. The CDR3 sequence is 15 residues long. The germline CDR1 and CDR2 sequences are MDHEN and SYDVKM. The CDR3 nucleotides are TGTGCCAGCAGTTTCAGGGGTGGTGGGGCCAACGTCCTGACTTTC. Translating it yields CASSFRGGGANVLTF.

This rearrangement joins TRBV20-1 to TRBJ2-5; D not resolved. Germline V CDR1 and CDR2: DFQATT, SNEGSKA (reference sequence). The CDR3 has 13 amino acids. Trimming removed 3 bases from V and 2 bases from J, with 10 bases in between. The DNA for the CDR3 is TGCAGTGCTAGCTGGCAGGAACAAGAGACCCAGTACTTC. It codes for CSASWQEQETQYF.

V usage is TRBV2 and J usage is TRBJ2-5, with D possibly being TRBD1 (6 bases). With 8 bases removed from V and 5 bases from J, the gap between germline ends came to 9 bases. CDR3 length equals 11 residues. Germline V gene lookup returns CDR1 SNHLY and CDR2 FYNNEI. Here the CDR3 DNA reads TGTGCCAGCGGGGGCCAGGAGACCCAGTACTTC. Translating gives CASGGQETQYF.

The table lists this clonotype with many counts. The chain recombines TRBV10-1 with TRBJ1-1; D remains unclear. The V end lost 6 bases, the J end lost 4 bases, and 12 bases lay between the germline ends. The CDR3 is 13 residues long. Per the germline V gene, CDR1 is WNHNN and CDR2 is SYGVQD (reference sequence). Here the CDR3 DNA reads TGCGCCAGCAGCTGGAGCCGGGGCACTGAAGCTTTCTTT. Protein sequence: CASSWSRGTEAFF.

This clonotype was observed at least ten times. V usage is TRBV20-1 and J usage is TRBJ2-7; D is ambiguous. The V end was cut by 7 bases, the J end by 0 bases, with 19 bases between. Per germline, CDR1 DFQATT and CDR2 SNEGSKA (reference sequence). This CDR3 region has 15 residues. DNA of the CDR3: TGCAGTGTGGGGTCAACAGAAACCAACTCCTACGAGCAGTACTTC. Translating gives CSVGSTETNSYEQYF.

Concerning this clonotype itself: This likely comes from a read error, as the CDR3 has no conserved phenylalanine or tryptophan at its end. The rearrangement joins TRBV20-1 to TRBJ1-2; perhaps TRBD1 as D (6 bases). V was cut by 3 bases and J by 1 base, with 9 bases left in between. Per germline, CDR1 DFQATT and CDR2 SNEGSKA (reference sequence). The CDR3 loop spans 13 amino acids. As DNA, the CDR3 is TGCAGTGCTAGGAGAGGGGGTAACTATGGCTACACCCTA. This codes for CSARRGGNYGYTL.

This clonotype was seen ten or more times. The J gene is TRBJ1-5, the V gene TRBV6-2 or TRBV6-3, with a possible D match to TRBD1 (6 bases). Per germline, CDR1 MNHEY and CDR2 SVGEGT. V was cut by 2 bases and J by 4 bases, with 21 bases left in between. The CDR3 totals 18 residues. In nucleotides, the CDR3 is TGTGCCAGCAGTTACGCGACAGGAGGGCCCGTCAAGAATCAGCCCCAGCATTTT. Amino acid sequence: CASSYATGGPVKNQPQHF.

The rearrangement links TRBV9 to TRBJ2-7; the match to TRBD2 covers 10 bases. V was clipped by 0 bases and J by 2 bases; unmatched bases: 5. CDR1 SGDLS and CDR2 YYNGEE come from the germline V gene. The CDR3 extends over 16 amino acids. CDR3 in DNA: TGTGCCAGCAGCGTAGAAACTAGCGGGACCCCCTACGAGCAGTACTTC. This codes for CASSVETSGTPYEQYF.

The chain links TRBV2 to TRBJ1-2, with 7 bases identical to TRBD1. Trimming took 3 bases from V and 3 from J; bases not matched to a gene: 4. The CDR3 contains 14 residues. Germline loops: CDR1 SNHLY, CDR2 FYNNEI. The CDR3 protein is CASSDGDSHYGYTF. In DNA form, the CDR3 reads TGTGCCAGCAGTGACGGGGACAGTCACTATGGCTACACCTTC.

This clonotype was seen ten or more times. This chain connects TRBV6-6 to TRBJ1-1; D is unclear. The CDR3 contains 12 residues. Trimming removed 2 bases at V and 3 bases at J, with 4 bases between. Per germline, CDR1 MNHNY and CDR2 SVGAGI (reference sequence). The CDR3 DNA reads TGTGCCAGCAGTTACAAAGACACTGAAGCTTTCTTT. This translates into CASSYKDTEAFF.

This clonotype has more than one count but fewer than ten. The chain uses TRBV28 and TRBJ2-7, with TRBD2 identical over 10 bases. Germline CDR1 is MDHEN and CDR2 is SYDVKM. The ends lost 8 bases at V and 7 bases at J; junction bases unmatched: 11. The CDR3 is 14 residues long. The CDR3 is CASLSGTSAREQYF. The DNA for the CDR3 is TGTGCCAGCTTATCCGGGACTAGCGCGCGGGAGCAGTACTTC. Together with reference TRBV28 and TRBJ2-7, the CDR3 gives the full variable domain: DVKVTQSSRYLVKRTGEKVFLECVQDMDHENMFWYRQDPGLGLRLIYFSYDVKMKEKGDIPEGYSVSREKKERFSLILESASTNQTSMYLCASLSGTSAREQYFGPGTRLTVT.

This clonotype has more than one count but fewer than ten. CDR3 residues: CASSLSRTEGTMNTEAFF. In nucleotides, the CDR3 is TGTGCCAGCAGTTTATCCAGAACAGAAGGGACCATGAACACTGAAGCTTTCTTT. The chain links TRBV2 to TRBJ1-1; the D gene is possibly TRBD1 (5 bases). V shed 5 bases and J shed 0 bases, with 22 bases lying between them. Looked up from germline, CDR1 is SNHLY and CDR2 is FYNNEI. The CDR3 totals 18 residues.